This T cell receptor beta chain was identified during a study of CD8 T cells in Susac syndrome. CD8+ and CD4+ T cells taken from blood had their TCR beta sequenced. The healthy controls were matched to patients by age and sex. TEMRA cells were enriched by FACS, while CD8+ and CD4+ T cells were obtained through a negative isolation that was performed magnetically. Random-hexamer reverse transcription was applied to about 0.45 to 1 ug RNA. Amplification of TCR beta CDR3 across 54 Vbeta and 13 Jbeta was performed with immunoSEQ multiplex PCR. Each CDR3 protein is one row after TCRdb ran MiXCR on the immunoSEQ multiplex PCR reads. The table lists 100,000 to 150,000 distinct CDR3 sequences, more than 90% of them singletons. CDR1 MNHEY and CDR2 SVGAGI come from the germline V gene. The CDR3 extends over 14 amino acids. With 0 bases clipped from V and 6 bases from J, the junction kept 4 bases outside the gene matches.

Sequenced input: CD4+ T cells from PBMCs. The chain recombines TRBV6-5 with TRBJ1-2, with 7 bases that match TRBD1. The TCR originated in a human donor in good health. CDR3 DNA sequence: TGTGCCAGCAGTTACTCCGACAGGGCGGATGGCTACACCTTC. It yields the protein CASSYSDRADGYTF.